This is a list of T cell receptor beta chains from one sample in a study of cytomegalovirus exposure and HLA in healthy donors. The table came from immunoSEQ multiplex PCR; TCRdb's copy has only in-frame clones and leaves some out. The table shows more than 250,000 clones, with around 90% occurring only once. Sequencing was carried out using PBMCs. These receptors were collected from a woman in her late teens or twenties in good health and CMV-seronegative. The CDR3 runs from the conserved cysteine through the conserved F or W. Fields, in order: D gene, J gene, V gene, CDR3 protein, CDR3 DNA. D genes are given only for firm matches.

>TRBD2|TRBJ2-3|TRBV2
CASSVWRGVTDTQYF
TGTGCCAGCAGTGTCTGGCGGGGGGTCACAGATACGCAGTATTTT
>TRBD1|TRBJ2-3|TRBV7-3
CASSLTPDRASTDTQYF
TGTGCCAGCAGCTTAACTCCGGACAGGGCTAGCACAGATACGCAGTATTTT
>TRBD2|TRBJ2-2|TRBV19
CASRRTSGGAPGELFF
TGTGCCAGTAGGCGGACTAGCGGGGGGGCCCCCGGGGAGCTGTTTTTT
>-|TRBJ2-2|TRBV6-6
CASSYLGGNTGELFF
TGTGCCAGCAGTTACTTGGGGGGGAACACCGGGGAGCTGTTTTTT
>-|TRBJ1-2|TRBV11-1
CASSLSQGANYGYTF
TGTGCCAGCAGCTTATCACAGGGAGCTAACTATGGCTACACCTTC
>-|TRBJ1-4|TRBV5-4
CASSLEGLGEKLFF
TGTGCCAGCAGCTTGGAGGGGCTAGGAGAAAAACTGTTTTTT
>TRBD1|TRBJ1-1|TRBV9
CASSERTGGTEAFF
TGTGCCAGCAGCGAACGGACAGGGGGCACTGAAGCTTTCTTT
>-|TRBJ2-7|TRBV6-5
CASRLRRASYEQYF
TGTGCCAGCAGACTCCGCAGGGCCTCCTACGAGCAGTACTTC
>-|TRBJ1-2|TRBV19
CASSDTSGSGYTF
TGTGCCAGTAGCGATACCTCAGGGTCAGGCTACACCTTC
>TRBD2|TRBJ2-2|TRBV10-3
CAISSGGRDTGELFF
TGTGCCATCAGTTCGGGGGGGAGGGACACCGGGGAGCTGTTTTTT
>-|TRBJ1-6|TRBV6-5
CASSYGLSSYNSPLHF
TGTGCCAGCAGTTACGGGCTAAGCTCCTATAATTCCCCCCTCCACTTT
>TRBD1|TRBJ2-7|TRBV7-9
CASSWMTGGYEQYF
TGTGCCAGCAGCTGGATGACAGGGGGCTACGAGCAGTACTTC